The 15 T cell receptor beta chains below all came from one sample that was sequenced in a study of PD-1 blockade in classical Hodgkin lymphoma. Patients all relapsed after autologous stem cell transplantation, and there was variation in brentuximab vedotin exposure. This table comes from immunoSEQ multiplex PCR, and its TCRdb copy is limited to in-frame clones, with some not included. The data show around 99,000 clones, with 81% seen just once and about 16% held by the top ten. The source was peripheral blood mononuclear cells (PBMCs), collected before the second cycle of nivolumab. These receptors all come from a human donor with classical Hodgkin lymphoma.

J is TRBJ1-2 and V is TRBV5-1, with TRBD1 matching 8 bases. The V and J ends lost 4 bases and 4 bases, in that order; junction bases with no gene match: 9. Looked up from germline, CDR1 is SGHRS and CDR2 is YFSETQ. This CDR3 spans 15 amino acids. The DNA for the CDR3 is TGCGCCAGCAGCCACGGACAGGGTCGGGCCTATGGCTACACCTTC. Its translation is CASSHGQGRAYGYTF.

This clone was detected many times. Other DNA sequences in this sample translate to the same CDR3. V and J are TRBV20-1 and TRBJ2-3; no firm D call. The V and J ends lost 4 bases and 5 bases respectively, with 7 bases between them. CDR3 size: 11 residues. Per germline, CDR1 DFQATT and CDR2 SNEGSKA (reference sequence). The CDR3 coding sequence is TGCAGTGCTAATATGGGAGATACGCAGTATTTT. Amino acids: CSANMGDTQYF.

This clone appeared once. CDR3: CASSEVRTGGTEAFF. DNA of the CDR3: TGTGCCAGCAGTGAAGTGCGAACAGGGGGGACTGAAGCTTTCTTT. This sequence joins TRBV2 and TRBJ1-1; 8 bases agree with TRBD1. The J segment lost 5 bases and the V segment lost 1 base, leaving 6 bases of the junction unmatched. The germline V gene has CDR1 SNHLY and CDR2 FYNNEI. CDR3 length: 15 amino acids.

The chain is built from TRBV7-6 and TRBJ2-3; 14 bases align to TRBD2. The CDR3 spans 17 residues. The germline V gene has CDR1 SGHVS and CDR2 FNYEAQ. With 4 bases clipped from V and 3 bases from J, the junction kept 6 bases outside the gene matches. DNA for the CDR3: TGTGCCAGCAGCTCGACGACTAGCGGGAGGGTGACAGATACGCAGTATTTT. Its protein is CASSSTTSGRVTDTQYF.

The chain links TRBV11-1 to TRBJ2-5; D is unclear. The CDR3 consists of 15 residues. V was pared by 5 bases and J by 5 bases, with 18 bases between. Germline CDR1 SGHAT, CDR2 FQDESV (reference sequence). CDR3 sequence: CASSPPGERLETQYF. CDR3 coding DNA: TGTGCCAGCAGCCCGCCGGGTGAGAGGTTGGAGACCCAGTACTTC.

The genes are TRBV7-9 and TRBJ2-7; 14 bases agree with TRBD2. This CDR3 spans 16 amino acids. Germline V gene sequence: CDR1 SEHNR, CDR2 FQNEAQ (reference sequence). With 7 bases clipped from V and 5 bases from J, the junction kept 10 bases outside the gene matches. The CDR3 spells CASTEGLAGEIDEQYF. CDR3 nucleotide sequence: TGTGCCAGCACCGAGGGACTAGCGGGAGAGATCGACGAGCAGTACTTC.

V and J are TRBV19 and TRBJ2-7, with D maybe TRBD2 (6 bases). This CDR3 contains 18 residues. The V end was cut by 3 bases, the J end by 0 bases, with 21 bases between. The V gene's germline CDR1 is LNHDA and CDR2 SQIVND (reference sequence). CDR3 protein: CASSMGTGRGVSSYEQYF. CDR3 bases: TGTGCCAGTAGTATGGGGACCGGGCGGGGAGTGAGCTCCTACGAGCAGTACTTC. The entire variable domain, with the rest obtained from reference TRBV19 and TRBJ2-7, is as follows: DGGITQSPKYLFRKEGQNVTLSCEQNLNHDAMYWYRQDPGQGLRLIYYSQIVNDFQKGDIAEGYSVSREKKESFPLTVTSAQKNPTAFYLCASSMGTGRGVSSYEQYFGPGTRLTVT.

This clone counts as medium-sized (0.01 to 0.1%). CDR3 nucleotides: TGCAGTGGCTCGGGACTAGGAACAGATACGCAGTATTTT. This encodes CSGSGLGTDTQYF. The V and J genes are TRBV29-1 and TRBJ2-3, with TRBD2 matching over 8 bases. CDR1 SQVTM and CDR2 ANQGSEA come from the germline V gene. The CDR3 covers 13 residues.

This clone was observed a few times. V is TRBV7-6 and J is TRBJ2-1; tentative D call: TRBD2 (5 bases). The germline V gene encodes CDR1 SGHVS and CDR2 FNYEAQ. V gave up 5 bases and J gave up 5 bases, with 10 bases separating them. CDR3 length equals 13 residues. CDR3 coding DNA: TGTGCCAGCAGCGCGGACTCTAACAATGAGCAGTTCTTC. Translated, it gives CASSADSNNEQFF.

The chain has TRBV11-3 and TRBJ2-1; 7 bases align to TRBD2. The germline CDR1 and CDR2 sequences are SGHNT and YENEEA. After removal of 1 base from V and 7 bases from J, the junction contained 1 base not matched to a gene. This CDR3 is built from 13 residues. The CDR3 bases are TGTGCCAGCAGCTTAGGCGGGGGAAATGAGCAGTTCTTC. This codes for CASSLGGGNEQFF.

This sequence joins TRBV9 and TRBJ1-2; TRBD1 matches at 9 bases. V was clipped by 4 bases and J by 4 bases; unmatched bases: 5. The germline gives CDR1 SGDLS, CDR2 YYNGEE. The CDR3 runs to 14 residues. Here the CDR3 reads CASSPGQGGYGYTF. In DNA form, the CDR3 reads TGTGCCAGCAGCCCGGGACAGGGAGGCTATGGCTACACCTTC.

V is TRBV10-3 and J is TRBJ2-3; D call uncertain. V lost 4 bases and J 0 bases, leaving 11 bases between the germline ends. Germline lookup yields CDR1 ENHRY and CDR2 SYGVKD. This CDR3 is 15 amino acids long. The CDR3 sequence: CAISGTDLSTDTQYF. CDR3 nucleotides: TGTGCCATCAGTGGAACAGACCTTAGCACAGATACGCAGTATTTT.

This chain connects TRBV11-3 to TRBJ2-3; TRBD2 aligns across 13 bases. The germline gives CDR1 SGHNT, CDR2 YENEEA. The CDR3 is 16 residues long. The V gene end was trimmed by 3 bases and the J gene end by 4 bases; junction bases not matched to a gene: 4. The CDR3 is CASSFTSGRGSDTQYF. The CDR3 bases are TGTGCCAGCAGCTTCACTAGCGGGAGGGGTTCAGATACGCAGTATTTT.

The rearrangement uses TRBV19 and TRBJ2-1; D is unclear. Germline assignment: CDR1 LNHDA and CDR2 SQIVND (reference sequence). This CDR3 is built from 16 residues. Trimming cost V 4 bases and J 2 bases, with 15 bases left between them. The CDR3 region is CASSTGGPAPYNEQFF. The DNA for the CDR3 is TGTGCCAGTAGTACGGGCGGACCGGCCCCCTACAATGAGCAGTTCTTC.

The rearrangement uses TRBV10-3 and TRBJ1-2; possibly TRBD1 for D (5 bases). Germline V gene data show CDR1 as ENHRY and CDR2 as SYGVKD. Trimming pared 3 bases from V and 2 bases from J, leaving 7 bases between. This CDR3 spans 13 amino acids. The CDR3 is CAISERQNYGYTF. The CDR3 DNA sequence: TGTGCCATCAGTGAAAGACAGAACTATGGCTACACCTTC.